The 26 T cell receptor beta chains below all came from one sample that was sequenced in a study of T cells after yellow fever vaccination. TCRdb re-derived calls from the 5' RACE reads in MiXCR, one entry per CDR3 protein. The sample has about 370,000 distinct CDR3 sequences, 9.5% to 13% seen once. Sample: PBMCs, taken on the day of the first yellow fever vaccination. The receptors were sampled from a man aged 18 to 29 who received the YFV17D yellow fever vaccine.

This sequence joins TRBV15 and TRBJ2-1; no clear D gene. CDR3 size: 15 residues. The V gene's germline CDR1 is LNHNV and CDR2 YYDKDF (reference sequence). Trimming left V 0 bases short and J 5 bases short, with 11 bases between. This CDR3 is CATSRDDGIHNEQFF. The DNA for the CDR3 is TGTGCCACCAGCAGAGATGATGGGATCCACAATGAGCAGTTCTTC.

This clonotype showed up just a few times. The V and J genes are TRBV7-7 and TRBJ2-1; the match to TRBD2 covers 9 bases. V was pared by 2 bases and J by 8 bases, with 10 bases of the junction left unmatched. This CDR3 has 16 residues. CDR1 and CDR2 (germline): SSHAT, FNYEAQ (reference sequence). CDR3 coding DNA: TGTGCCAGCAGCTTAAGCGCGCGGGGGGGTAATTATGAGCAGTTCTTC. Its protein is CASSLSARGGNYEQFF.

In this sample, this clonotype turned up many times. This chain connects TRBV7-2 to TRBJ2-2; no reliable D call. Trimming took 4 bases from V and 0 from J, leaving 6 bases between them. Per the germline V gene, CDR1 is SGHTA and CDR2 is FQGNSA. The CDR3 sequence is 14 residues long. In DNA form, the CDR3 reads TGTGCCAGCAGCTCTCGGGCGAACACCGGGGAGCTGTTTTTT. This encodes CASSSRANTGELFF.

The chain combines TRBV21-1 with TRBJ2-5; the D call in the table, TRBD1, was not verified against the DNA. TRBV21-1 is classified as a pseudogene. The CDR3 length is 15 residues. CDR3 region: CASGTGQDAGETQYF. CDR3 DNA sequence: TGTGCCAGCGGTACGGGACAGGACGCCGGAGAGACCCAGTACTTC.

This clonotype turned up a few times. V usage is TRBV4-2 and J usage is TRBJ1-2; D not certain. V gave up 0 bases and J gave up 4 bases, with 12 bases separating them. The CDR3 sequence is 15 residues long. Germline values: CDR1 LGHNA, CDR2 YNFKEQ. CDR3 nucleotides: TGTGCCAGCAGCCAAGAGGAACTTTGGTCCTATGGCTACACCTTC. Its translation: CASSQEELWSYGYTF.

This clonotype was seen more than once but under ten times. J is TRBJ2-1 and V is TRBV7-9; D is undetermined. Germline V gene sequence: CDR1 SEHNR, CDR2 FQNEAQ (reference sequence). V dropped 1 base and J dropped 7 bases, with 11 bases sitting between them. The CDR3 sequence is 14 residues long. The CDR3 nucleotides read TGTGCCAGCAGCTTAGTCCTGGGTTGGAATGAGCAGTTCTTC. Its translation is CASSLVLGWNEQFF.

This chain joins TRBV19 and TRBJ1-5, with D perhaps matching TRBD1 (6 bases). Germline V gene data show CDR1 as LNHDA and CDR2 as SQIVND (reference sequence). The ends were cut back, 9 bases at V and 4 bases at J, with 13 bases in the middle. The CDR3 runs to 13 residues. As DNA, the CDR3 is TGTGCCAGCGGACAGTCGGTAAATCAGCCCCAGCATTTT. Protein product: CASGQSVNQPQHF.

V usage is TRBV4-1 and J usage is TRBJ2-3; no definite D call. Between the trimmed V and J ends, which lost 4 bases and 1 base, there was a span of 12 bases. CDR3 length equals 15 residues. Germline V lookup: CDR1 MGHRA, CDR2 YSYEKL. DNA for the CDR3: TGCGCCAGCAGCCCGAGGTGGGTGGGCACAGATACGCAGTATTTT. Its translation is CASSPRWVGTDTQYF.

This clonotype showed up just a few times. The chain employs TRBV5-1 and TRBJ2-7; TRBD1 matches at 11 bases. The CDR3 covers 15 residues. CDR1 is SGHRS, CDR2 YFSETQ, per germline. The trim removed 6 bases at V and 3 bases at J, leaving 8 bases unmatched. DNA for the CDR3: TGCGCCAGCACCCTCGGGACAGGGGGTATCTACGAGCAGTACGTC. Residues: CASTLGTGGIYEQYV.

This clonotype was picked up a small number of times. The gene calls are TRBV6-1 and TRBJ2-2; no firm D call. The CDR3 length is 15 residues. CDR1 is MNHNS and CDR2 is SASEGT in the germline V gene. The V and J ends lost 1 base and 3 bases respectively, with 9 bases between them. The chain's CDR3 is CASSEVGSYTGELFF. The DNA of the CDR3 is TGTGCCAGCAGTGAAGTGGGCTCCTACACCGGGGAGCTGTTTTTT.

The chain recombines TRBV7-2 with TRBJ2-5; D remains ambiguous. The length of the CDR3 is 13 residues. Deletions cut 3 bases from V and 1 base from J, with 6 bases between. Germline assignment: CDR1 SGHTA and CDR2 FQGNSA. The CDR3 bases are TGTGCCAGCAGCTTCCACCTCCAAGAGACCCAGTACTTC. Translating it yields CASSFHLQETQYF.

The chain combines TRBV7-2 with TRBJ1-5; weak D call: TRBD1 (6 bases). The germline V gene has CDR1 SGHTA and CDR2 FQGNSA. V lost 5 bases and J 2 bases, leaving 16 bases between the germline ends. The CDR3 length is 16 residues. The CDR3 DNA follows: TGTGCCAGCAGCCTAGGACAGTTTTTTGGCAATCAGCCCCAGCATTTT. Translating it yields CASSLGQFFGNQPQHF.

This chain joins TRBV12-3 or TRBV12-4 and TRBJ1-1, with 9 bases aligning to TRBD1. This CDR3 contains 13 residues. V gave up 10 bases and J gave up 2 bases; unmatched junction bases: 5. The CDR3, as DNA: TGTGCCACAACGGGACAGGGTAACACTGAAGCTTTCTTT. Residues: CATTGQGNTEAFF.

This chain joins TRBV5-1 and TRBJ2-3; 10 nucleotides agree with TRBD2. Germline-derived CDR1 and CDR2 are SGHRS and YFSETQ. Trimming cost V 4 bases and J 1 base; bases outside gene matches: 3. The CDR3 is made up of 15 amino acids. CDR3 region: CASSRTSGRTDTQYF. CDR3 coding DNA: TGCGCCAGCAGCAGGACTAGCGGCCGCACAGATACGCAGTATTTT.

Many counts were recorded for this clonotype. The genes are TRBV4-2 and TRBJ1-2, with unresolved D. CDR1 is LGHNA, CDR2 YNFKEQ, per germline. The CDR3 is made up of 12 amino acids. V gave up 1 base and J gave up 3 bases, with 3 bases separating them. The CDR3 DNA sequence: TGTGCCAGCAGCCAAGGACACTATGGCTACACCTTC. Amino acids: CASSQGHYGYTF.

Only a few counts were recorded for this clonotype. V gene TRBV27 combines with J gene TRBJ1-4; D is unclear. Germline V gives CDR1 MNHEY, CDR2 SMNVEV (reference sequence). CDR3 size: 15 residues. Trimming removed 6 bases from V and 8 bases from J, with 19 bases in between. CDR3 sequence (DNA): TGTGCCAGCAGGGCGGTGGCATACGTCACGGAAAAACTGTTTTTT. The encoded protein is CASRAVAYVTEKLFF.

This clonotype was found a few times. The chain has TRBV29-1 and TRBJ2-7; maybe TRBD2 (5 bases). Germline V gene lookup returns CDR1 SQVTM and CDR2 ANQGSEA. The V gene lost 4 bases and the J gene lost 5 bases, with 15 bases spanning the gap. The CDR3 loop spans 13 amino acids. CDR3 sequence (DNA): TGCAGCGTTGCGGGAAGTGACGAAAACGAGCAGTACTTC. Its translation is CSVAGSDENEQYF.

The genes are TRBV3-1 and TRBJ2-2; no reliable D call. CDR1 and CDR2 from the germline V gene are LGHDT and YNNKEL (reference sequence). The CDR3 consists of 17 residues. Trimming removed 0 bases at V and 0 bases at J, with 11 bases between. CDR3 loop: CASSQEEVSPNTGELFF. In DNA form, the CDR3 reads TGTGCCAGCAGCCAAGAAGAGGTATCCCCGAACACCGGGGAGCTGTTTTTT.

The V and J genes are TRBV4-3 and TRBJ1-1; possibly TRBD1 for D (5 bases). The CDR3 loop spans 19 amino acids. Trimming cost V 0 bases and J 5 bases, with 25 bases left between them. Germline CDR1 and CDR2: LGHNA and YSLEER. This chain's CDR3 is CASSQDLRRTPGMGTEAFF. The CDR3 nucleotides read TGCGCCAGCAGCCAAGATCTTAGGCGGACCCCAGGGATGGGGACTGAAGCTTTCTTT.

The chain has TRBV20-1 and TRBJ2-5; 7 bases match TRBD2. The V and J ends lost 2 bases and 0 bases, in that order; junction bases with no gene match: 3. The CDR3 length is 14 residues. CDR1 and CDR2 from the germline V gene are DFQATT and SNEGSKA (reference sequence). CDR3 protein: CSARTGGYQETQYF. CDR3 in DNA: TGCAGTGCTAGAACCGGGGGGTACCAAGAGACCCAGTACTTC.

The V call is TRBV7-3, the J call TRBJ2-2; D is unresolved. This CDR3 is built from 12 residues. The ends were cut back, 7 bases at V and 3 bases at J, with 6 bases in the middle. Germline V gives CDR1 SGHTA, CDR2 FQGTGA. CDR3: CASKSYTGELFF. The CDR3, as DNA: TGTGCCAGCAAGAGTTACACCGGGGAGCTGTTTTTT. Variable domain in full (rest from reference TRBV7-3 and TRBJ2-2): GAGVSQTPSNKVTEKGKYVELRCDPISGHTALYWYRQSLGQGPEFLIYFQGTGAADDSGLPNDRFFAVRPEGSVSTLKIQRTERGDSAVYLCASKSYTGELFFGEGSRLTVL.

The V call is TRBV3-1, the J call TRBJ2-1; 7 nucleotides agree with TRBD2. CDR1 LGHDT and CDR2 YNNKEL come from the germline V gene (reference sequence). CDR3 size: 15 residues. Trimming took 6 bases from V and 3 from J; bases not matched to a gene: 8. The DNA of the CDR3 is TGTGCCAGCAGTCCGGCCGGCGGGGGCTACAATGAGCAGTTCTTC. The encoded protein is CASSPAGGGYNEQFF.

This clonotype was counted between two and nine times. The chain links TRBV5-1 to TRBJ2-1; 7 nucleotides line up with TRBD1. With V trimmed by 1 base and J by 4 bases, 2 bases remained unmatched. The CDR3 loop spans 14 amino acids. Germline assignment: CDR1 SGHRS and CDR2 YFSETQ. This CDR3 reads CASSLQQGYNEQFF. Here the CDR3 DNA reads TGCGCCAGCAGCTTGCAACAGGGGTACAATGAGCAGTTCTTC.

This clonotype was detected only a few times. The chain has TRBV7-2 and TRBJ1-2; a possible D gene is TRBD1 (6 bases). Germline V gene data show CDR1 as SGHTA and CDR2 as FQGNSA. This CDR3 contains 13 residues. Trimming shortened V by 0 bases and J by 8 bases, and 10 bases separated the two germline ends. The CDR3 DNA is TGTGCCAGCAGCTTAGCGGGGGCGCGGGGCTACACCTTC. Translating gives CASSLAGARGYTF. Based on the CDR3 plus reference TRBV7-2 and TRBJ1-2, the full variable domain is GAGVSQSPSNKVTEKGKDVELRCDPISGHTALYWYRQSLGQGLEFLIYFQGNSAPDKSGLPSDRFSAERTGGSVSTLTIQRTQQEDSAVYLCASSLAGARGYTFGSGTRLTVV.

V gene TRBV12-3 or TRBV12-4 combines with J gene TRBJ2-1, with 13 bases aligning to TRBD2. V lost 4 bases to trimming and J lost 3 bases; unmatched junction nucleotides: 6. There are 17 residues in the CDR3. DNA for the CDR3: TGTGCCAGCAGTTCGACTAGCGGGGGGCTGAACTACAATGAGCAGTTCTTC. Its translation is CASSSTSGGLNYNEQFF.

The V call is TRBV12-3 or TRBV12-4, the J call TRBJ1-5; D perhaps matches TRBD1 (5 bases). Deletions cut 6 bases from V and 3 bases from J, with 12 bases between. This CDR3 is 14 amino acids long. The CDR3 nucleotides are TGTGCCAGCAGCCGCAGGGAGACCAATCAGCCCCAGCATTTT. This sequence encodes CASSRRETNQPQHF.